Below, one T cell receptor beta chain is given with its context. Its antigen is not identified. Germline V gene sequence: CDR1 DFQATT, CDR2 SNEGSKA (reference sequence). The V end was cut by 1 base, the J end by 10 bases, with 17 bases between. This CDR3 has 15 residues. Stable hyperthyroidism: no ophthalmopathy progression over 18 months of follow-up. The TCR beta CDR3 regions underwent amplification using RNA transcripts as the source. TCR CDR3 underwent first-round RT-PCR with the HTBI primer set. TCRdb redid the calling of the multiplex PCR reads with MiXCR, one entry per CDR3 protein. The data contain about 580,000 distinct CDR3 sequences, just over 45% of them singletons. The source of the sample is a study of T cells in Graves' hyperthyroidism and ophthalmopathy. Points from the study as a whole: Before onset, by a median of approximately 5.9 months, the model predicted ophthalmopathy. Most thyroid clonotypes with frequency above 0.001 were detected in blood.

The sequence came from a woman between 18 and 30 years old with Graves' hyperthyroidism. Specimen: peripheral blood or thyroid tissue (not recorded which). V is TRBV20-1 and J is TRBJ1-6; D remains unclear. The CDR3 reads CSARGGTTEASPLHF. The CDR3 nucleotides read TGCAGTGCTAGAGGGGGTACAACAGAGGCATCACCCCTCCACTTT.